The T cell receptor beta chain described here comes from a study of regulatory T cells in long-lasting Graves disease. Study-wide context: Graves' patients, newly diagnosed, had taken antithyroid drugs under 3 months.

Time point: newly diagnosed GD, antithyroid drugs for less than 3 months. After RNA was extracted from PBMCs, the TCR library was made from it. Patients hailed from an endocrinology department in Xi'an, China. The EDTA tubes were filled with 8 to 9.5 milliliters of drawn peripheral blood. CDR3 size: 14 residues. CDR1 and CDR2 (germline): SGHAT, FQDESV (reference sequence). HTBI primers from iRepertoire and Arm-PCR of CDR3 regions yielded the TCR beta libraries. TCRdb fed the multiplex PCR reads into MiXCR, producing one record per CDR3 protein. The table shows approximately 250,000 distinct CDR3 sequences, with approximately 16% occurring only once. On this clonotype itself: What it binds is not known. A read error may account for a junction end that differs from germline.

Study findings and constraints: Sample size was small, which may have lowered accuracy.

The rearrangement links TRBV11-1 to TRBJ2-5, with a weak D call TRBD2 (5 bases). The receptor was isolated from a female donor with Graves disease. The specimen was peripheral blood mononuclear cells (PBMCs), collected at new diagnosis, from a patient treated with antithyroid drugs. In nucleotides, the CDR3 is TGTGCTAGCAGCTTCGACTATATGCAAGAGACCCAGTACTTC. Amino acid sequence: CASSFDYMQETQYF. Together with reference TRBV11-1 and TRBJ2-5, the CDR3 gives the full variable domain: EAEVAQSPRYKITEKSQAVAFWCDPISGHATLYWYRQILGQGPELLVQFQDESVVDDSQLPKDRFSAERLKGVDSTLKIQPAELGDSAMYLCASSFDYMQETQYFGPGTRLLVL.